This T cell receptor beta chain was sequenced for a study of blood T cell repertoires in COVID-19 (dated by TCRdb to between 2020 and 2021). Looking at the study overall: Collaborator samples came from the United States, Italy and Spain and covered acute and convalescent phases of COVID-19. The dataset comprised deeply sampled blood TCRbeta repertoires from subjects exposed to, actively infected with, or recovered from COVID-19. Where HLA class I and class II types were available, the types were taken from metadata supplied by the sample provider, not from assay-based typing. The material from the prospective study consisted of cDNA or gDNA derived from T cells, B-cell-depleted T cells, or PBMCs. Samples were obtained from the ongoing ImmuneRACE study (first 160 participants) and from 1,254 subjects provided by 6 global collaborators. The repertoires were released in a freely available public database intended as a resource for research on the immune response to SARS-CoV-2. Sample metadata almost always included a de-identified subject ID, COVID-19 status, age in years and sex.

The investigation overall reported the following: Clinical and demographic metadata were provided uncurated, with the amount varying by source and participant.

CDR1 and CDR2 are read off the germline V gene (reference sequence) as LGHDT and YNNKEL. The germline ends are 4 bases apart after V is trimmed by 0 bases and J by 7 bases. The CDR3 runs 12 residues from the cysteine to the phenylalanine. CDR3 DNA is the only sequence kept; it has 36 bases, read in frame from the first base. The table lists this clone with a count of one. Its antigen specificity is not known. Base qualities were left out, and no much larger clone turns up one base away. Each collaborating institution followed its own protocols to collect whole blood in K2EDTA tubes. For TCRbeta analysis, collaborator samples were shipped as frozen whole blood, as isolated PBMCs, or as DNA extracted from either sample type. The immunoSEQ Assay, a bias-controlled multiplex PCR, was used to amplify TCRbeta CDR3 regions from genomic DNA. In the paper's pipeline: Within the assay, amplification of reference gene primers was used to estimate how many nucleated cells each sample contained. To quantify the absolute abundance of each unique TCRbeta CDR3 rearrangement, sequence reads were collapsed and filtered. For each sample, productive Simpson clonality was calculated as the square root of Simpson's diversity index over productive rearrangements. Here the immuneACCESS table is served through TCRdb, limited to in-frame sequences with V and J called. Missing clones are a known gap in these copies; in checked studies unresolved V genes cover under half, and the rest lacks a known reason. V and J calls and clone size are as listed in that table; D and trimming were resolved from the DNA. Present in this sample are about 150,000 clones, 76% of which were seen just once. The biggest ten clones account for 3.5% to 4.5% of the sample.

The chain was built from TRBV3-1 (or the pseudogene TRBV3-2) and TRBJ2-1, with the D gene uncertain. This TCR was recovered from a woman of 80 years or more with acute or convalescent COVID-19. The material sequenced was peripheral blood. CDR3 reads: CASSQDTNEQFF. The nucleotides are TGTGCCAGCAGCCAAGATACAAATGAGCAGTTCTTC.